One and the same sample provided the 4 T cell receptor beta chains below, sequenced in a study of T cell responses to AZD1222 COVID-19 vaccine. The table came from immunoSEQ multiplex PCR; TCRdb's copy has only in-frame clones and leaves some out. This table has more than 85,000 clones, 88% appearing once. The material sequenced was peripheral blood, taken on day 0 of AZD1222 vaccination. The receptors shown here come from an adult in good health.

The rearrangement uses TRBV19 and TRBJ1-5, with a weak D call TRBD1 (5 bases). This CDR3 contains 14 residues. V was trimmed by 8 bases and J by 5 bases, leaving 16 bases between them. Germline CDR1 and CDR2: LNHDA and SQIVND (reference sequence). The CDR3 coding sequence is TGTGCCAGTGGCCTGTTGGGGGGGTATCAGCCCCAGCATTTT. It specifies CASGLLGGYQPQHF.

V and J are TRBV2 and TRBJ2-7, with D tentatively TRBD1 (5 bases). Trimming removed 6 bases at V and 3 bases at J, with 12 bases between. This CDR3 is built from 13 residues. Germline CDR1 reads SNHLY; CDR2 reads FYNNEI. The CDR3 here is CASSPEQGYEQYF. For the CDR3, the DNA is TGTGCCAGCAGCCCCGAGCAGGGCTACGAGCAGTACTTC.

The chain uses TRBV3-1 (or the pseudogene TRBV3-2) and TRBJ1-3; no clear D gene. The germline CDR1 and CDR2 sequences are LGHDT and YNNKEL (reference sequence). V was shortened by 3 bases and J by 1 base, with 16 bases between the two germline ends. The CDR3 has 17 amino acids. CDR3 in amino acids: CASSHLSLTPSGNTIYF. The DNA for the CDR3 is TGTGCCAGCAGCCACCTATCCCTTACGCCTTCTGGAAACACCATATATTTT.

The genes are TRBV27 and TRBJ2-4, with 8 bases identical to TRBD1. V shed 6 bases, J shed 9 bases, and the junction held 10 bases outside the gene matches. Germline loops: CDR1 MNHEY, CDR2 SMNVEV (reference sequence). The CDR3 is made up of 14 amino acids. CDR3 loop: CASSPGTGKTIQYF. The CDR3 region has the DNA TGTGCCAGCAGCCCCGGGACAGGAAAGACCATTCAGTACTTC.